This T cell receptor beta chain appears in the sequencing data of a study of shared clonotypes between healthy human individuals. The germline CDR1 and CDR2 sequences are SGHVS and FQNEAQ. V dropped 5 bases and J dropped 5; count of bases not matched to a gene: 11. This CDR3 is built from 16 residues. Details on this clone: Its antigen is currently unknown.

The data were produced by immunoSEQ multiplex PCR, yet TCRdb's version contains in-frame clones alone and is incomplete. The table shows around 2,100,000 clones, with less than 95% occurring only once. Naive CD8 cells lacked CD45RO and underwent positive selection for CCR7, leaving out terminally differentiated effector memory CD45RA+ cells. Study outcomes and limitations: Unshared clonotypes carried lower generation probabilities than those common to all four donors.

This clonotype was sampled from a man between 18 and 35 years old in good health. The V gene is TRBV7-8, the J gene TRBJ2-3, with 9 bases matching TRBD2. Source material: naive CD8+ T cells sorted from blood. Written as DNA, the CDR3 is TGTGCCAGCAGCCCTAGGCTAGCGGGGATTGTAGATACGCAGTATTTT. It encodes CASSPRLAGIVDTQYF.